The entry below gives a single T cell receptor beta chain sequence along with its context. Its antigen is not known. The sample is drawn from a study of cytomegalovirus exposure and HLA in healthy donors. Points from the study as a whole: TCR beta sequences numbering roughly 16,000 were associated with HLA alleles at 0.05 false discovery rate in a later analysis. The classifier reportedly diagnosed cytomegalovirus status with high specificity and sensitivity. Reportedly, fewer N-insertions than the approximately 700-donor mean appeared in an Asian-associated ancestry cluster in a later analysis.

The PCR contained 60 Vbeta and 13 Jbeta primers. TCRdb's table, derived via immunoSEQ multiplex PCR, lists solely in-frame clones and lacks some. The table has roughly 250,000 clones, almost 85% seen once. Trimming took 6 bases from V and 8 from J, leaving 17 bases between them. The CDR3 extends over 15 amino acids. Germline CDR1 reads MNHEY; CDR2 reads SVGAGI. The specimen was PBMCs. The clonotype comes from a middle-aged woman in good health and CMV-seropositive. This sequence joins TRBV6-5 and TRBJ1-6, with TRBD1 as a possible D gene (5 bases). The CDR3 DNA reads TGTGCCAGCAGACCGGGACTCGATGCCTATTCACCCCTCCACTTT. It yields the protein CASRPGLDAYSPLHF.